These T cell receptor beta chains were read from a single sample in a study of T cell responses to AZD1222 COVID-19 vaccine. Produced via immunoSEQ multiplex PCR; TCRdb's table is partial and in-frame only. The sample yields 150,000 to 250,000 clones, 90% to 95% seen once. The specimen was peripheral blood, collected 28 days after the second AZD1222 dose. All receptors derive from an adult who received the AZD1222 COVID-19 vaccine. Both conserved end residues are part of each CDR3. Each record gives: V gene, J gene, D gene, clone size, CDR3 protein, CDR3 DNA. D genes are given only for firm matches. Some rows mark clone size as missing; the rest say once, few, many or name a class of expanded clone.

TRBV29-1	TRBJ1-5	.	.	CSVGEDQPQHF	TGCAGCGTTGGCGAGGACCAGCCCCAGCATTTT
TRBV19	TRBJ1-1	TRBD1	once	CASSTLGQGTEAFF	TGTGCCAGTAGTACCCTCGGACAGGGAACTGAAGCTTTCTTT
TRBV30	TRBJ1-2	TRBD1	.	CAWSGTGIIYGYTF	TGTGCCTGGAGCGGGACAGGGATAATCTATGGCTACACCTTC
TRBV5-4	TRBJ1-1	.	.	CASSLANNRAEAFF	TGTGCCAGCAGCTTGGCCAACAACCGAGCGGAAGCTTTCTTT
TRBV5-1	TRBJ2-7	TRBD2	.	CASSLRTSGTYEQYF	TGCGCCAGCAGCTTGAGGACTAGCGGAACCTACGAGCAGTACTTC
TRBV29-1	TRBJ2-3	TRBD2	few	CSVQAGGPDTQYF	TGCAGCGTTCAAGCGGGGGGGCCAGATACGCAGTATTTT
TRBV7-9	TRBJ2-7	.	.	CASALPGGSSYEQYF	TGTGCCAGCGCTTTACCTGGGGGCAGCTCCTACGAGCAGTACTTC
TRBV10-3	TRBJ1-3	.	.	CAISKQLSGNTIYF	TGTGCCATCAGCAAACAGCTTTCTGGAAACACCATATATTTT
TRBV9	TRBJ1-2	.	once	CASSAGGAGTF	TGTGCCAGCAGCGCGGGGGGAGCTGGCACCTTC
TRBV5-1	TRBJ1-1	TRBD1	.	CASSRLQGTNTEAFF	TGCGCCAGCAGCCGCCTACAGGGGACGAACACTGAAGCTTTCTTT
TRBV28	TRBJ1-5	.	.	CASHSGVSSGNQPQHF	TGTGCCAGCCACTCGGGGGTGAGTTCGGGCAATCAGCCCCAGCATTTT
TRBV14	TRBJ2-5	.	once	CASSSQGGASETQYF	TGTGCCAGCAGCTCTCAAGGAGGGGCCAGCGAGACCCAGTACTTC
TRBV13	TRBJ1-3	TRBD1	once	CASSPQGVGNTIYF	TGTGCCAGCAGCCCTCAGGGGGTCGGAAACACCATATATTTT
TRBV5-1	TRBJ1-2	TRBD1	.	CASSRGQGVLYGYTF	TGCGCCAGCAGCCGGGGACAGGGCGTTCTTTATGGCTACACCTTC
TRBV5-5	TRBJ1-2	.	.	CASTASRVLTNYGYTF	TGTGCCAGCACCGCCTCAAGGGTCTTGACTAACTATGGCTACACCTTC
TRBV5-1	TRBJ2-7	TRBD1	.	CASAEDRDVEQYF	TGCGCCAGCGCCGAGGACAGGGACGTCGAGCAGTACTTC
TRBV20-1	TRBJ1-2	.	.	CSAGEFGYTF	TGCAGTGCCGGGGAGTTTGGCTACACCTTC
TRBV19	TRBJ1-2	.	.	CASRPEGVLNGYTF	TGTGCCAGTAGGCCCGAGGGTGTATTGAATGGCTACACCTTC
TRBV6-5	TRBJ1-1	.	.	CASKTGTAIPEAFF	TGTGCCAGCAAAACCGGGACGGCCATACCCGAAGCTTTCTTT
TRBV10-2	TRBJ1-1	TRBD1	.	CASSAGTGVTEAFF	TGCGCCAGCAGTGCAGGGACAGGGGTCACTGAAGCTTTCTTT
TRBV11-2	TRBJ2-5	.	.	CASSDSNQETQYF	TGTGCCAGCAGTGACAGCAACCAAGAGACCCAGTACTTC
TRBV3-1/TRBV3-2	TRBJ2-7	TRBD2	.	CASSQDNRGGVYEQYF	TGTGCCAGCAGCCAAGATAATCGCGGGGGGGTCTACGAGCAGTACTTC
TRBV7-3	TRBJ2-7	.	.	CASSLQANYEQYF	TGTGCCAGCAGCTTGCAGGCCAACTACGAGCAGTACTTC
TRBV6-2/TRBV6-3	TRBJ1-2	TRBD1	once	CASSRQGQNYGYTF	TGTGCCAGCAGTCGACAGGGGCAGAATTATGGCTACACCTTC
TRBV7-6	TRBJ1-3	TRBD1	.	CASSTRQGVSGNTIYF	TGTGCCAGCAGCACTAGACAGGGGGTCTCTGGAAACACCATATATTTT
TRBV7-3	TRBJ1-6	.	.	CASSLVMSGRIESYNSPLHF	TGTGCCAGCAGCTTAGTTATGTCTGGGCGGATCGAGTCCTATAATTCACCCCTCCACTTT
TRBV7-3	TRBJ2-2	TRBD2	.	CASSSPSGGSGELFF	TGTGCCAGCAGCTCACCTAGCGGGGGGAGCGGGGAGCTGTTTTTT
TRBV25-1	TRBJ2-2	.	.	CASTGVPTGELFF	TGTGCCAGCACGGGGGTCCCCACCGGGGAGCTGTTTTTT
TRBV4-2	TRBJ1-2	TRBD1	once	CASSQEQGANGYTF	TGTGCCAGCAGCCAGGAACAGGGGGCGAATGGCTACACCTTC
TRBV10-2	TRBJ1-2	.	.	CASSENGGWAYGYTF	TGCGCCAGCAGTGAGAACGGGGGCTGGGCCTATGGCTACACCTTC
TRBV6-1	TRBJ2-7	.	few	CASSDNRFPYEQYF	TGTGCCAGCAGTGACAACAGGTTTCCCTACGAGCAGTACTTC
TRBV18	TRBJ1-1	.	.	CASSDQGMNTEAFF	TGTGCCAGCTCAGATCAGGGAATGAACACTGAAGCTTTCTTT
TRBV11-2	TRBJ2-7	TRBD1	.	CASSLVVRGYEQYF	TGTGCCAGCAGCTTAGTTGTCAGGGGGTACGAGCAGTACTTC
TRBV4-2	TRBJ1-3	.	few	CASSRGGTDQFSGNTIYF	TGTGCCAGCAGCCGGGGGGGGACGGACCAATTCTCTGGAAACACCATATATTTT
TRBV18	TRBJ1-1	TRBD1	once	CASSPGQGGANTEAFF	TGTGCCAGCTCACCGGGACAGGGAGGGGCTAACACTGAAGCTTTCTTT
TRBV7-9	TRBJ2-2	.	.	CASSFDPPTGELFF	TGTGCCAGCAGTTTTGATCCCCCCACCGGGGAGCTGTTTTTT
TRBV18	TRBJ1-5	.	.	CASSPGVTGNQPQHF	TGTGCCAGCTCACCAGGGGTGACAGGCAATCAGCCCCAGCATTTT
TRBV7-2	TRBJ2-1	TRBD2	.	CASSLVAGGRDEQFF	TGTGCCAGCAGCTTAGTAGCGGGGGGTCGGGATGAGCAGTTCTTC
TRBV7-8	TRBJ2-5	TRBD2	.	CASGLGGASQETQYF	TGTGCCAGCGGGCTGGGAGGGGCGAGCCAAGAGACCCAGTACTTC
TRBV5-5	TRBJ1-1	.	.	CASSLAQGLMNTEAFF	TGTGCCAGCAGCTTGGCGCAGGGACTTATGAACACTGAAGCTTTCTTT
TRBV19	TRBJ1-1	.	.	CASSRRTDLNTEAFF	TGTGCCAGTAGTAGAAGGACGGATTTGAACACTGAAGCTTTCTTT
TRBV12-3/TRBV12-4	TRBJ1-6	.	.	CAIQVGSPLHF	TGTGCCATTCAGGTTGGTTCACCCCTCCACTTT
TRBV30	TRBJ1-1	.	.	CAWSVRIMNTEAFF	TGTGCCTGGAGTGTACGGATTATGAACACTGAAGCTTTCTTT
TRBV28	TRBJ1-2	.	once	CASSLLGQGPGGYGYTF	TGTGCCAGCAGTTTATTGGGACAAGGGCCAGGCGGCTATGGCTACACCTTC
TRBV7-9	TRBJ2-7	.	.	CASSLERVVGQVYSYEQYF	TGTGCCAGCAGCTTAGAGAGGGTCGTCGGGCAGGTATACTCCTACGAGCAGTACTTC
TRBV5-4	TRBJ1-1	.	.	CASSFPKGVDTEAFF	TGTGCCAGCAGCTTCCCGAAGGGGGTGGACACTGAAGCTTTCTTT
TRBV7-9	TRBJ2-1	TRBD1	few	CASSFPGQGGNEQFF	TGTGCCAGCAGCTTTCCGGGACAGGGTGGCAATGAGCAGTTCTTC
TRBV24-1	TRBJ1-5	.	.	CATSDSSGNQPQHF	TGTGCCACCAGTGATTCATCCGGCAATCAGCCCCAGCATTTT
TRBV6-1	TRBJ1-2	.	.	CASSEGVGGYGYTF	TGTGCCAGCAGTGAAGGGGTAGGGGGTTATGGCTACACCTTC
TRBV5-1	TRBJ2-3	TRBD1	.	CASSYGTGVTDTQYF	TGCGCCAGCAGCTACGGGACAGGAGTCACAGATACGCAGTATTTT
TRBV7-9	TRBJ1-1	.	.	CASSLVQGTEAFF	TGTGCCAGCAGCTTAGTACAGGGCACTGAAGCTTTCTTT
TRBV6-5	TRBJ2-7	.	.	CASTHLGGASYEQYF	TGTGCCAGCACCCACCTGGGTGGAGCCTCCTACGAGCAGTACTTC
TRBV6-5	TRBJ1-5	.	.	CASSPQGVNNQPQHF	TGTGCCAGCAGTCCACAGGGTGTCAACAATCAGCCCCAGCATTTT
TRBV28	TRBJ2-5	.	few	CASSETGRGGKTQYF	TGTGCCAGCAGTGAGACAGGGAGGGGAGGGAAGACCCAGTACTTC
TRBV29-1	TRBJ2-7	.	.	CSVVSGIAYEQYF	TGCAGCGTTGTTTCGGGTATAGCCTACGAGCAGTACTTC
TRBV19	TRBJ1-2	.	.	CASSISHGRSYGYTF	TGTGCCAGTAGTATTTCTCACGGGAGGTCCTATGGCTACACCTTC
TRBV2	TRBJ2-2	.	.	CASSVGGNTGELFF	TGTGCCAGCAGTGTGGGGGGGAACACCGGGGAGCTGTTTTTT
TRBV6-5	TRBJ1-1	.	once	CASSNRDQGAEAFF	TGTGCCAGCAGTAACCGGGACCAGGGCGCTGAAGCTTTCTTT
TRBV10-3	TRBJ1-1	.	.	CAISEARDTEAFF	TGTGCCATCAGTGAGGCCAGAGACACTGAAGCTTTCTTT
TRBV2	TRBJ2-5	.	.	CASSGGRRGRETQYF	TGTGCCAGCAGTGGGGGCCGGAGGGGTCGAGAGACCCAGTACTTC